The 15 T cell receptor beta chains reported below all come from one sample, sequenced in a study of regulatory T cells in long-lasting Graves disease. With iRepertoire HTBI primers and Arm-PCR of CDR3 regions, TCR beta libraries were built. TCRdb analysed the multiplex PCR reads with MiXCR anew, one entry per CDR3 protein. The sample gives approximately 690,000 distinct CDR3 sequences, roughly 30% of which show up once; 40% to 50% is in the top ten. The time point here: persistent/refractory GD, antithyroid drugs over 5 years with positive TRAb. Researchers made the TCR library from RNA that was extracted from PBMCs. The sample here was peripheral blood mononuclear cells (PBMCs), taken when the disease was refractory, from a patient treated with antithyroid drugs. Receptors originate from a female donor with Graves disease.

Comments on this clonotype: A much larger clone differs by one base, so this may be a read error. This chain uses TRBV15 with TRBJ1-2; D gene uncertain. Trimming left V 2 bases short and J 3 bases short, with 10 bases between. The CDR3 is 14 amino acids. Germline loops: CDR1 LNHNV, CDR2 YYDKDF (reference sequence). DNA of the CDR3: TGTGCCACCAGCAGAAGTACAGAACACTATGGCTACACCTTC. Translating gives CATSRSTEHYGYTF.

This clonotype was picked up many times. The V call is TRBV2, the J call TRBJ1-5, with D possibly matching TRBD1 (6 bases). Germline-derived CDR1 and CDR2 are SNHLY and FYNNEI. Deletions cut 9 bases from V and 2 bases from J, with 11 bases between. The CDR3 runs to 13 residues. The CDR3: CASNGQRNQPQHF. The CDR3 DNA reads as TGTGCCAGTAACGGACAGCGCAATCAGCCCCAGCATTTT.

The J gene is TRBJ2-1, the V gene TRBV27; D possibly corresponds to TRBD1 (6 bases). Germline V gene lookup returns CDR1 MNHEY and CDR2 SMNVEV (reference sequence). The CDR3 consists of 14 residues. Between the trimmed V and J ends, which lost 3 bases and 4 bases, there was a span of 10 bases. CDR3 sequence reads: CASSFRGSYNEQFF. The CDR3 nucleotides are TGTGCCAGCAGTTTCAGGGGTTCTTACAATGAGCAGTTCTTC.

The genes are TRBV6-1 and TRBJ1-2, with D tentatively TRBD1 (6 bases). Germline V gene lookup returns CDR1 MNHNS and CDR2 SASEGT. Trimming cost V 7 bases and J 4 bases, with 22 bases left between them. The CDR3 runs to 16 residues. The CDR3 loop reads CASTPLGGGRAYGYTF. The CDR3 DNA sequence: TGTGCCAGCACTCCCCTCGGGGGGGGGCGCGCCTATGGCTACACCTTC.

This clonotype was counted a single time. V and J are TRBV30 and TRBJ2-3; D is unclear. The CDR3 length is 14 residues. Germline CDR1 reads GTSNPN; CDR2 reads SVGIG (reference sequence). Trimming shortened V by 1 base and J by 4 bases, and 12 bases separated the two germline ends. The CDR3 region is CAWSGLQLSDTQYF. The CDR3 bases are TGTGCCTGGAGTGGGCTACAGTTATCAGATACGCAGTATTTT.

This clonotype has just a few counts. The genes are TRBV6-1 and TRBJ2-7, with 7 bases aligning to TRBD1. The CDR3 is 14 residues long. V lost 6 bases and J lost 3; bases outside the gene matches: 8. Germline CDR1 MNHNS, CDR2 SASEGT. CDR3 in amino acids: CASSVGTDSYEQYF. The DNA of the CDR3 is TGTGCCAGCAGCGTCGGGACAGATAGCTACGAGCAGTACTTC.

The chain links TRBV6-2 or TRBV6-3 to TRBJ2-7; D gene ambiguous. This CDR3 is built from 15 residues. CDR1 and CDR2 (germline): MNHEY, SVGEGT. V was shortened by 2 bases and J by 4 bases, with 15 bases between the two germline ends. CDR3 coding DNA: TGTGCCAGCAGTTACGGAGCTAGTAATAGATACGAGCAGTACTTC. This sequence encodes CASSYGASNRYEQYF.

The chain couples TRBV30 to TRBJ2-5, with 8 bases identical to TRBD1. With V trimmed by 3 bases and J by 5 bases, 8 bases remained unmatched. Looked up from germline, CDR1 is GTSNPN and CDR2 is SVGIG (reference sequence). This CDR3 has 14 residues. The CDR3 here is CAWRKQGVLETQYF. CDR3 nucleotides: TGTGCCTGGAGGAAACAGGGGGTTTTGGAGACCCAGTACTTC.

This clonotype was observed a handful of times. V gene TRBV2 combines with J gene TRBJ2-3; 7 bases fit TRBD2. Trimming at V came to 4 bases and at J to 5 bases, leaving 9 bases not matched to a gene. Germline assignment: CDR1 SNHLY and CDR2 FYNNEI. The CDR3 sequence is 15 residues long. CDR3 amino acids: CASSVPSGRGDTQYF. The DNA for the CDR3 is TGTGCCAGCAGTGTGCCTAGCGGACGCGGAGATACGCAGTATTTT.

The chain employs TRBV5-1 and TRBJ1-2, with 9 bases fitting TRBD1. The germline V gene encodes CDR1 SGHRS and CDR2 YFSETQ. Losses at the gene ends were 4 bases for V and 4 bases for J; bases not matched to a gene: 8. This CDR3 has 15 residues. The CDR3 is CASSPGQGWTYGYTF. CDR3 DNA sequence: TGCGCCAGCAGCCCCGGACAGGGGTGGACCTATGGCTACACCTTC.

This clonotype was seen only a few times. The rearrangement uses TRBV5-1 and TRBJ2-7, with 7 nucleotides matching TRBD2. CDR1 SGHRS and CDR2 YFSETQ come from the germline V gene. V lost 4 bases to trimming and J lost 6 bases; unmatched junction nucleotides: 16. This CDR3 is 16 amino acids long. The CDR3 coding sequence is TGCGCCAGCAGCCCACCGGGGGGAGCGGGGTCGGGCGAGCAGTACTTC. It codes for CASSPPGGAGSGEQYF. The full variable domain, its missing parts supplied by reference TRBV5-1 and TRBJ2-7, is KAGVTQTPRYLIKTRGQQVTLSCSPISGHRSVSWYQQTPGQGLQFLFEYFSETQRNKGNFPGRFSGRQFSNSRSEMNVSTLELGDSALYLCASSPPGGAGSGEQYFGPGTRLTVT.

This clonotype appeared a single time. The DNA of the CDR3 is TGTGCCTGGAGTAAAGGGGTGAGCAATCAGCCCCAGCATTTT. Translating gives CAWSKGVSNQPQHF. The gene calls are TRBV30 and TRBJ1-5, with D possibly matching TRBD1 (5 bases). The CDR3 contains 14 residues. The V and J ends lost 2 bases and 1 base respectively, with 9 bases between them. Germline values: CDR1 GTSNPN, CDR2 SVGIG (reference sequence).

The sample holds many counts of this clonotype. The rearrangement joins TRBV2 to TRBJ1-2; D is possibly TRBD1 (6 bases). V lost 7 bases, J lost 2 bases, and 11 bases lay in between. The CDR3 runs 13 residues. Germline assignment: CDR1 SNHLY and CDR2 FYNNEI. CDR3 bases: TGTGCCAGCATTCCTCAGGGGAACTATGGCTACACCTTC. It translates to CASIPQGNYGYTF.

This clonotype appeared a few times. The CDR3 spells CASSLWSGVTGGGETQYF. The CDR3 nucleotides read TGTGCCAGCAGCTTGTGGTCAGGGGTGACTGGGGGAGGCGAGACCCAGTACTTC. The chain joins TRBV11-2 to TRBJ2-5; D tentatively fits TRBD1 or TRBD2 (6 bases each). The germline gives CDR1 SGHAT, CDR2 FQNNGV. The CDR3 covers 18 residues. V lost 3 bases and J lost 5, with 25 bases in between.

As concerns this clonotype: At one end the junction does not follow the germline gene, possibly because of a read error. Here the CDR3 reads CASSAGLPSNTGVLFF. The DNA of the CDR3 is TGTGCCAGCAGCGCGGGACTACCGTCTAACACCGGGGTGCTGTTTTTT. The chain recombines TRBV11-3 with TRBJ2-2; TRBD2 agrees at 7 bases. Germline CDR1 and CDR2: SGHNT and YENEEA. The CDR3 sequence is 16 residues long.